One and the same sample provided the 4 T cell receptor beta chains below, sequenced in a study of blood T cell repertoires in COVID-19. Here immunoSEQ multiplex PCR was the method, and the copy in TCRdb shows in-frame clones only, minus some. The table has approximately 220,000 clones, about 87% seen once. The sequenced material came from PBMCs or T cells enriched from blood (not recorded which). These receptors were taken from a man under 40 who had recovered from COVID-19.

The rearrangement uses TRBV2 and TRBJ1-4; D may be TRBD1 (6 bases). The CDR3 contains 13 residues. V dropped 8 bases and J dropped 4 bases, with 11 bases sitting between them. CDR1 and CDR2 (germline): SNHLY, FYNNEI. The CDR3 region has the DNA TGTGCCAGCGCTACGGACAGTAATGAAAAACTGTTTTTT. Translated, it gives CASATDSNEKLFF.

The CDR3 loop reads CAWSADRGLGVGEKLFF. In DNA form, the CDR3 reads TGTGCCTGGAGTGCCGACAGGGGGCTTGGTGTAGGTGAAAAACTGTTTTTT. This chain links TRBV30 with TRBJ1-4; 10 nucleotides agree with TRBD1. Germline V gene lookup returns CDR1 GTSNPN and CDR2 SVGIG (reference sequence). The CDR3 totals 17 residues. The trim removed 1 base at V and 7 bases at J, leaving 12 bases unmatched.

The chain employs TRBV24-1 and TRBJ2-5, with TRBD1 matching 7 bases. Germline V gene lookup returns CDR1 KGHDR and CDR2 SFDVKD. CDR3 length: 15 amino acids. Losses at the gene ends were 5 bases for V and 1 base for J; bases not matched to a gene: 6. The CDR3 DNA reads as TGTGCCACCAGTGCTTTAGGGGGCAGCCAAGAGACCCAGTACTTC. Its translation is CATSALGGSQETQYF.

This sequence joins TRBV4-1 and TRBJ2-6; 8 nucleotides align to TRBD1. The CDR3 has 16 residues. Looked up from germline, CDR1 is MGHRA and CDR2 is YSYEKL. The V segment lost 3 bases and the J segment 0 bases; nucleotides outside the gene matches: 1. The CDR3 nucleotides read TGCGCCAGCAGCCAGGGGACAGGCTCTGGGGCCAACGTCCTGACTTTC. Amino acid sequence: CASSQGTGSGANVLTF.